The rows below give T cell receptor beta chains drawn from one sample of a study of hypomethylating agent response in myelodysplastic syndrome. The repertoire was sequenced with immunoSEQ multiplex PCR; TCRdb's copy has only in-frame clones and lacks some. The table includes about 1,300 clones, under 90% detected once. The sequences come from bone marrow, collected before or after starting hypomethylating agent treatment for myelodysplastic syndrome (not recorded which). The receptors originated from a human donor with myelodysplastic syndrome. Both conserved end residues are part of each CDR3. The D gene is left open where the match is weak. Clone size is stated in some rows and not others, as once, few, many or a class when expanded.

J,size,D,V,CDR3,DNA
TRBJ1-1,.,.,TRBV6-6,CASSYAGREAFF,TGTGCCAGCAGTTACGCAGGGCGGGAAGCTTTCTTT
TRBJ1-2,.,.,TRBV13,CASSRWGGGYGYTF,TGTGCCAGCAGCCGCTGGGGGGGCGGGTATGGCTACACCTTC
TRBJ2-7,.,TRBD2,TRBV7-2,CASSLIQRGDYEQYF,TGTGCCAGCAGCTTAATCCAGCGGGGGGACTACGAGCAGTACTTC
TRBJ1-2,.,.,TRBV10-2,CASSEPHRTRYYGYTF,TGCGCCAGCAGTGAGCCCCACCGGACTCGATACTATGGCTACACCTTC
TRBJ2-7,.,.,TRBV2,CAATGLDSYEQYF,TGTGCAGCCACAGGACTTGACTCCTACGAGCAGTACTTC
TRBJ1-1,once,.,TRBV4-2,CASSQERLPNTEAFF,TGTGCCAGCAGCCAAGAGCGACTTCCCAACACTGAAGCTTTCTTT
TRBJ1-1,.,TRBD1,TRBV11-2,CASSLLTGTTEAFF,TGTGCCAGCAGCTTACTGACAGGGACCACTGAAGCTTTCTTT
TRBJ1-2,.,TRBD1,TRBV6-4,CASSLQTGTGNYGYTF,TGTGCCAGCAGTCTACAAACCGGGACAGGGAACTATGGCTACACCTTC
TRBJ2-7,large,TRBD2,TRBV5-6,CASSDGLAGSDEQYF,TGTGCCAGCAGCGATGGACTAGCGGGAAGCGACGAGCAGTACTTC
TRBJ2-1,.,.,TRBV7-2,CASSPQTGWGDNEQFF,TGTGCCAGCAGCCCCCAGACAGGGTGGGGGGACAATGAGCAGTTCTTC
TRBJ2-3,.,TRBD1,TRBV7-3,CASSLRGTGTDTQYF,TGTGCCAGCAGCTTAAGAGGGACAGGGACGGATACGCAGTATTTT
TRBJ2-5,.,TRBD2,TRBV5-1,CASSDSSGGEQYF,TGCGCCAGCAGCGATTCTAGCGGGGGGGAGCAGTACTTC
TRBJ2-5,.,.,TRBV29-1,CSVLLRVGETQYF,TGCAGCGTACTCTTGAGGGTTGGGGAGACCCAGTACTTC
TRBJ2-1,.,.,TRBV5-4,CASSSPGGAGEQFF,TGTGCCAGCAGCTCCCCGGGCGGTGCGGGTGAGCAGTTCTTC
TRBJ2-7,.,.,TRBV28,CASSQFLSMGGGRGNEQYF,TGTGCCAGCAGTCAATTCCTAAGTATGGGGGGAGGCAGGGGCAACGAGCAGTACTTC
TRBJ2-7,.,.,TRBV7-9,CASSLVPLKGSYEQYF,TGTGCCAGCAGCTTAGTGCCTTTAAAGGGGTCCTACGAGCAGTACTTC
TRBJ2-6,.,.,TRBV27,CASSLSSGANVLTF,TGTGCCAGCAGTTTAAGCTCTGGGGCCAACGTCCTGACTTTC
TRBJ2-5,.,TRBD2,TRBV6-6,CASSYEIAGGRETQYF,TGTGCCAGCAGTTACGAAATAGCGGGGGGGCGGGAGACCCAGTACTTC
TRBJ2-7,.,TRBD2,TRBV28,CASRLASNTYEQYF,TGTGCCAGCAGACTAGCGTCAAACACCTACGAGCAGTACTTC
TRBJ2-1,once,TRBD2,TRBV2,CASSEELAGANEQFF,TGTGCCAGCAGTGAGGAACTAGCGGGCGCCAATGAGCAGTTCTTC
TRBJ2-7,.,TRBD1,TRBV14,CASSLNRGSYEQYF,TGTGCCAGCAGTCTTAACAGGGGTTCCTACGAGCAGTACTTC
TRBJ1-3,.,.,TRBV7-2,CASSLVRGAAGNTIYF,TGTGCCAGCAGCTTAGTTAGGGGGGCGGCGGGAAACACCATATATTTT
TRBJ1-1,few,.,TRBV7-9,CASSLMNTEAFF,TGTGCCAGCAGCTTGATGAACACTGAAGCTTTCTTT
TRBJ1-1,.,TRBD1,TRBV18,CASSKTDRGDTEAFF,TGTGCCAGCTCAAAGACGGACAGGGGTGACACTGAAGCTTTCTTT
TRBJ2-1,.,.,TRBV1,CTSSQENRTGGRVNEQFF,TGCACCAGCAGCCAAGAAAATCGTACGGGCGGGAGGGTTAATGAGCAGTTCTTC
TRBJ2-1,.,.,TRBV6-5,CASSSLVGLNNEQFF,TGTGCCAGCAGTTCCCTGGTGGGATTGAACAATGAGCAGTTCTTC
TRBJ1-1,.,.,TRBV2,CASSDRRNTEAFF,TGTGCCAGCAGTGACAGGAGGAACACTGAAGCTTTCTTT
TRBJ1-4,.,TRBD1,TRBV4-2,CASSQAGQGREKLFF,TGTGCCAGCAGCCAAGCAGGACAGGGGAGGGAAAAACTGTTTTTT
TRBJ1-2,.,.,TRBV4-1,CASSQDGTSTF,TGCGCCAGCAGCCAAGATGGGACGAGTACCTTC
TRBJ2-1,few,TRBD1,TRBV7-3,CASSLTQGGGNEQFF,TGTGCCAGCAGCTTAACACAGGGGGGAGGCAATGAGCAGTTCTTC
TRBJ1-5,.,.,TRBV27,CASSFGGSNQPQHF,TGTGCCAGCAGTTTTGGGGGGAGCAATCAGCCCCAGCATTTT
TRBJ1-6,.,.,TRBV2,CAASGPSSPLHF,TGTGCCGCATCAGGTCCAAGTTCACCCCTCCACTTT
TRBJ2-7,.,.,TRBV29-1,CSVEDVQGIEQYF,TGCAGCGTTGAAGATGTTCAGGGGATCGAGCAGTACTTC
TRBJ1-1,.,.,TRBV15,CATSDGAQGAFF,TGTGCCACCAGCGACGGGGCGCAGGGGGCTTTCTTT
TRBJ2-1,.,.,TRBV7-9,CASTQPSYNEQFF,TGTGCCAGCACCCAGCCCTCCTACAATGAGCAGTTCTTC
TRBJ1-3,few,.,TRBV4-3,CASSQDGIQGLGNTIYF,TGCGCCAGCAGCCAAGATGGCATCCAGGGATTAGGAAACACCATATATTTT
TRBJ2-2,.,.,TRBV5-5,CASGISGFTGELFF,TGTGCCAGCGGTATTAGCGGCTTCACCGGGGAGCTGTTTTTT
TRBJ2-7,.,.,TRBV5-1,CASSLDPTERSYEQYF,TGCGCCAGCAGCTTGGATCCCACAGAGCGCTCCTACGAGCAGTACTTC
TRBJ1-2,.,.,TRBV18,CASSPTGTLYGYTF,TGTGCCAGCTCACCTACCGGGACACTTTATGGCTACACCTTC
TRBJ2-1,.,.,TRBV7-2,CASSLAGGPSYEQFF,TGTGCCAGCAGCTTAGCGGGGGGGCCATCGTATGAGCAGTTCTTC
TRBJ1-1,.,.,TRBV5-5,CASSGTKEGNTEAFF,TGTGCCAGCAGCGGAACCAAGGAAGGGAACACTGAAGCTTTCTTT
TRBJ2-7,.,.,TRBV11-2,CASSRPFVSYEQYF,TGTGCCAGCAGCCGGCCCTTCGTTAGCTACGAGCAGTACTTC
TRBJ1-4,.,TRBD1,TRBV4-3,CASSQDGGGGSNEKLFF,TGCGCCAGCAGCCAAGATGGAGGGGGCGGCTCTAATGAAAAACTGTTTTTT
TRBJ2-1,.,TRBD2,TRBV5-4,CASSISGRANNEQFF,TGTGCCAGCAGCATTAGCGGGAGGGCGAACAATGAGCAGTTCTTC
TRBJ1-4,.,TRBD1,TRBV10-2,CASSDRTGGTEKLFF,TGCGCCAGCAGTGACCGGACAGGGGGAACTGAAAAACTGTTTTTT
TRBJ2-4,.,.,TRBV19,CASSTGYEDIQYF,TGTGCCAGTAGCACAGGGTACGAGGACATTCAGTACTTC
TRBJ2-7,.,.,TRBV7-2,CASSLAGSYEQYF,TGTGCCAGCAGCTTAGCTGGCTCCTACGAGCAGTACTTC
TRBJ2-1,.,.,TRBV19,CASSIGRMTGEQFF,TGTGCCAGTAGTATAGGCAGGATGACAGGTGAGCAGTTCTTC
TRBJ1-5,.,TRBD1,TRBV10-3,CAISDDRGNMPQHF,TGTGCCATCAGTGACGACAGGGGAAACATGCCCCAGCATTTT
TRBJ1-1,.,TRBD1,TRBV25-1,CASRAGQGRGDTEAFF,TGTGCCAGCCGCGCAGGGCAGGGCAGGGGGGACACTGAAGCTTTCTTT
TRBJ2-7,.,.,TRBV6-4,CASRHIWGGAEQYF,TGTGCCAGCAGGCACATCTGGGGGGGCGCCGAGCAGTACTTC
TRBJ2-2,.,TRBD1,TRBV4-1,CASSQTGQGIVGGELFF,TGCGCCAGCAGCCAGACGGGACAGGGTATAGTCGGCGGGGAGCTGTTTTTT
TRBJ2-6,.,.,TRBV7-7,CASSSNTKCQSRANVLTF,TGTGCCAGCAGCAGTAACACTAAGTGCCAAAGTCGGGCCAACGTCCTGACTTTC
TRBJ2-1,.,.,TRBV5-4,CASSLDSDEQFF,TGTGCCAGCAGCTTGGATAGCGATGAGCAGTTCTTC
TRBJ1-4,.,.,TRBV5-5,CASSHKPGTTNEKLFF,TGTGCCAGCAGCCATAAACCGGGAACAACTAATGAAAAACTGTTTTTT
TRBJ2-5,.,.,TRBV28,CASSLRGAGLETQYF,TGTGCCAGCAGCCTACGGGGCGCCGGCCTAGAGACCCAGTACTTC
TRBJ2-2,once,.,TRBV11-3,CASSSGWEGGELFF,TGTGCCAGCTCCAGCGGATGGGAAGGAGGGGAGCTGTTTTTT
TRBJ2-1,.,.,TRBV5-1,CASSSTGSGYNEQFF,TGCGCCAGCAGCTCGACAGGATCAGGGTACAATGAGCAGTTCTTC
TRBJ1-1,.,.,TRBV19,CASSISGPGTEAFF,TGTGCCAGTAGTATTTCAGGGCCAGGCACTGAAGCTTTCTTT